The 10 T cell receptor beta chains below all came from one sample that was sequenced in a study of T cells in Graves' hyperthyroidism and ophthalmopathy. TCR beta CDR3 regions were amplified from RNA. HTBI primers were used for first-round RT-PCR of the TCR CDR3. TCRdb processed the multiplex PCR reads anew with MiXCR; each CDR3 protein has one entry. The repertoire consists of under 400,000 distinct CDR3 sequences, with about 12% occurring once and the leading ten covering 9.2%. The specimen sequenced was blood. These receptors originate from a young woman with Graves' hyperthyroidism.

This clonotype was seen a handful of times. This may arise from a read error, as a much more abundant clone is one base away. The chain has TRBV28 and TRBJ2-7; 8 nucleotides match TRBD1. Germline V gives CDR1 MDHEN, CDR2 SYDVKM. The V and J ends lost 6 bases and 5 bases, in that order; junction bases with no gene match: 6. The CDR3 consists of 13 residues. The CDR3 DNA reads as TGTGCCAGCAGCGCGACAGGGGCCCACGAGCAGTACTTC. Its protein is CASSATGAHEQYF.

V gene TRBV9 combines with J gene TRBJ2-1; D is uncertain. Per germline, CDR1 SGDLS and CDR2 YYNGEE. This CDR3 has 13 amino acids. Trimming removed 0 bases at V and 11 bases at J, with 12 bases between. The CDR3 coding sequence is TGTGCCAGCAGCGTAGAGGGCGGCGCCCAGCAGTTCTTC. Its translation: CASSVEGGAQQFF.

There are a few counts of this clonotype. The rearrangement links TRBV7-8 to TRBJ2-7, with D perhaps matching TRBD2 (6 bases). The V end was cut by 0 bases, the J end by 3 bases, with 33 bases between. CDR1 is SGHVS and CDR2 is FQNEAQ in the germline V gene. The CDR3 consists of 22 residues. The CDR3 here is CASSLASRLRDWRRGKVYEQYF. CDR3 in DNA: TGTGCCAGCAGCTTAGCTTCTCGGTTGCGGGATTGGAGAAGGGGAAAGGTCTACGAGCAGTACTTC.

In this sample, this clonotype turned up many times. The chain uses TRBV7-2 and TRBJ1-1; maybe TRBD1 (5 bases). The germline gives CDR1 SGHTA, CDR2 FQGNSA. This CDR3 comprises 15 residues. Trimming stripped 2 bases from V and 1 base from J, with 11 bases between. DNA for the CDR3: TGTGCCAGCAGCTTATACACGGGGACGAACACTGAAGCTTTCTTT. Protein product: CASSLYTGTNTEAFF.

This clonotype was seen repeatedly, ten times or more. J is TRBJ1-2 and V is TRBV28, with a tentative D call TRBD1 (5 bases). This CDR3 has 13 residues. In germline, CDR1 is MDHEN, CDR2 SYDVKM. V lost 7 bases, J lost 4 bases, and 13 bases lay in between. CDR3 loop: CASKTQGPYGYTF. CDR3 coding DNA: TGTGCCAGCAAAACCCAGGGCCCCTATGGCTACACCTTC.

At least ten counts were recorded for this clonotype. In DNA form, the CDR3 reads TGTGCCAGCAGCTTATGGTCAGGGGCCGGAGATACGCAGTATTTT. Translated, it gives CASSLWSGAGDTQYF. The V and J genes are TRBV7-2 and TRBJ2-3, with D possibly being TRBD1 (6 bases). The CDR3 runs to 15 residues. The V end was cut by 2 bases, the J end by 5 bases, with 14 bases between. The germline CDR1 and CDR2 sequences are SGHTA and FQGNSA.

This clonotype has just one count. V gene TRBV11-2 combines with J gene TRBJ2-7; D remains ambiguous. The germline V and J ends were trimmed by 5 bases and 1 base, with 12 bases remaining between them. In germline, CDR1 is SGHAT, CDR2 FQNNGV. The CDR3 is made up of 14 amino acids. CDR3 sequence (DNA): TGTGCCAGCAGCCTCGGTCAATGGTCCTACGAGCAGTACTTC. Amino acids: CASSLGQWSYEQYF. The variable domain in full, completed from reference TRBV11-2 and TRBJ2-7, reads EAGVAQSPRYKIIEKRQSVAFWCNPISGHATLYWYQQILGQGPKLLIQFQNNGVVDDSQLPKDRFSAERLKGVDSTLKIQPAKLEDSAVYLCASSLGQWSYEQYFGPGTRLTVT.

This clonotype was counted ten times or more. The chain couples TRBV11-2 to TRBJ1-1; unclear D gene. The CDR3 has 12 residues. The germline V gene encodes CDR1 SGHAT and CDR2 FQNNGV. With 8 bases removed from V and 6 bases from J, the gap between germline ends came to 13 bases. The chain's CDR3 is CASVGRFPEAFF. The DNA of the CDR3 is TGTGCCAGCGTTGGGAGGTTCCCTGAAGCTTTCTTT.

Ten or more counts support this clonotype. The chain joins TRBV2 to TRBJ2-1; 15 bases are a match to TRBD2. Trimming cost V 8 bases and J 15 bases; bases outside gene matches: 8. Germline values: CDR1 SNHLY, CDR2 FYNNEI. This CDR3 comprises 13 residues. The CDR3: CASVGLAGGPVFF. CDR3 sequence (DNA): TGTGCCAGCGTAGGACTAGCGGGGGGGCCGGTGTTCTTC.

The CDR3 DNA is TGCGCCAGCAGCGGGTCCTTTGGAGGGGACGAGCAGTACTTC. It specifies CASSGSFGGDEQYF. The chain uses TRBV5-1 and TRBJ2-7; possibly TRBD2 for D (6 bases). V lost 4 bases and J lost 5, with 16 bases in between. Germline-derived CDR1 and CDR2 are SGHRS and YFSETQ. The CDR3 contains 14 residues.